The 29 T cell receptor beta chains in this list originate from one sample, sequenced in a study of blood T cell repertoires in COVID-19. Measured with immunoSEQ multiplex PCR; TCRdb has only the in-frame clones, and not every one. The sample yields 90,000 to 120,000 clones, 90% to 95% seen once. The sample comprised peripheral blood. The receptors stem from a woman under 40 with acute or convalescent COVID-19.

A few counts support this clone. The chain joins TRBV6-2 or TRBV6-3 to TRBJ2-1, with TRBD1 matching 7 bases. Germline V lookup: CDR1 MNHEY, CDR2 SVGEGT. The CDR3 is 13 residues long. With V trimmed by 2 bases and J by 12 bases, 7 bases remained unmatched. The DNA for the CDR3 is TGTGCCAGCAGTTACGCTGAGGGGGCCGGGCAGTTCTTC. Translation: CASSYAEGAGQFF.

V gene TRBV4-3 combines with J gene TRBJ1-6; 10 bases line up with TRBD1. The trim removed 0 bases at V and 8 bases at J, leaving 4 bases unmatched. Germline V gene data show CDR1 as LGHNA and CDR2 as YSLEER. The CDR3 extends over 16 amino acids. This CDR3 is CASSQEEGTGDSPLHF. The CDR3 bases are TGCGCCAGCAGCCAAGAGGAGGGGACAGGGGATTCACCCCTCCACTTT.

CDR3 nucleotides: TGTGCCAGCAGAAAAGACAGGGTAACTTCACCCCTCCACTTT. Residues: CASRKDRVTSPLHF. The chain has TRBV6-5 and TRBJ1-6, with 7 bases identical to TRBD1. CDR3 length equals 14 residues. V dropped 6 bases and J dropped 9; count of bases not matched to a gene: 8. Per the germline V gene, CDR1 is MNHEY and CDR2 is SVGAGI.

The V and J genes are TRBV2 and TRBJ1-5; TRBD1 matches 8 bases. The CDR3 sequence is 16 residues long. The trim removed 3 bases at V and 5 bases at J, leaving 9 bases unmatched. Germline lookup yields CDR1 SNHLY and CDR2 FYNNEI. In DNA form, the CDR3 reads TGTGCCAGCAGTGACCCCGGACAGGGCTCGGATCAGCCCCAGCATTTT. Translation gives CASSDPGQGSDQPQHF.

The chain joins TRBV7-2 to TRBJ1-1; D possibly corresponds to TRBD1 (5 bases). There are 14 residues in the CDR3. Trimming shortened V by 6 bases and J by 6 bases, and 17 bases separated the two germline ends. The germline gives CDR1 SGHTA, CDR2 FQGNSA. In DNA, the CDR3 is TGTGCCAGCAGTCTCCGTGGAGGAGGGGCTGAAGCTTTCTTT. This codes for CASSLRGGGAEAFF.

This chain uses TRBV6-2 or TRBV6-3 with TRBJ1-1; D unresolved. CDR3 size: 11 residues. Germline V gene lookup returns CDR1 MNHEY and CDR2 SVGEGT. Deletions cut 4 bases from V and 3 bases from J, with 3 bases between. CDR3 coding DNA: TGTGCCAGCAGTTTCGACACTGAAGCTTTCTTT. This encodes CASSFDTEAFF.

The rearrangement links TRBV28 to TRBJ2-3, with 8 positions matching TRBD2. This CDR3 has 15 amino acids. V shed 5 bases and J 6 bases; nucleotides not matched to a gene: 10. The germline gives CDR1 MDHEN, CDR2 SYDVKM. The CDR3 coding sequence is TGTGCCAGCAGTGCGGGAGGAGGGATAGGGGATACGCAGTATTTT. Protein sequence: CASSAGGGIGDTQYF. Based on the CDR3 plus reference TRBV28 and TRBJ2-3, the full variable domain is DVKVTQSSRYLVKRTGEKVFLECVQDMDHENMFWYRQDPGLGLRLIYFSYDVKMKEKGDIPEGYSVSREKKERFSLILESASTNQTSMYLCASSAGGGIGDTQYFGPGTRLTVL.

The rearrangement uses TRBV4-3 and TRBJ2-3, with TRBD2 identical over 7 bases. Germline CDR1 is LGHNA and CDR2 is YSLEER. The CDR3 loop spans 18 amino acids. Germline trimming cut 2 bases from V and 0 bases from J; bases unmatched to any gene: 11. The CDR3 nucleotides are TGCGCCAGCAGCCAATTGGCGGAGCGGGGAGAGAGCACAGATACGCAGTATTTT. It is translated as CASSQLAERGESTDTQYF.

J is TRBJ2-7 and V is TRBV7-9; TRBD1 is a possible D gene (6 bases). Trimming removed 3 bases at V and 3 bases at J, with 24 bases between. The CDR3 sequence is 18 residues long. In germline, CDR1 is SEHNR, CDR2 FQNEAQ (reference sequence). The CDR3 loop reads CASSLRRVGSGQNYEQYF. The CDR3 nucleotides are TGTGCCAGCAGCTTGCGGCGGGTTGGATCAGGACAGAACTACGAGCAGTACTTC.

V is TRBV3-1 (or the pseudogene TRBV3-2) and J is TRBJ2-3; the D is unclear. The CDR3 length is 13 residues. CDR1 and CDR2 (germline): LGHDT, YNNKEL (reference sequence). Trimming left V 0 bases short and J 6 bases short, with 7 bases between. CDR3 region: CASSQDLRDTQYF. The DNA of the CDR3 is TGTGCCAGCAGCCAAGACTTGAGGGATACGCAGTATTTT.

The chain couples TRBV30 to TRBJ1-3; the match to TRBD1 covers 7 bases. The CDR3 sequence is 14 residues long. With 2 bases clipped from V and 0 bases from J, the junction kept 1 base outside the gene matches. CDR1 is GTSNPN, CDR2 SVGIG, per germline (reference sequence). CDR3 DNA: TGTGCCTGGAGTCAGGGGGACTCTGGAAACACCATATATTTT. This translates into CAWSQGDSGNTIYF.

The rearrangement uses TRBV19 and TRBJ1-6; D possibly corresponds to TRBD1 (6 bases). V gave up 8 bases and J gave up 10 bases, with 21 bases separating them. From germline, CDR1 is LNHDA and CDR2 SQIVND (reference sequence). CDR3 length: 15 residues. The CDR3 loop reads CASRLTGQIRSPLHF. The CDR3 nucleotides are TGTGCCAGTCGACTGACAGGACAGATAAGATCACCCCTCCACTTT.

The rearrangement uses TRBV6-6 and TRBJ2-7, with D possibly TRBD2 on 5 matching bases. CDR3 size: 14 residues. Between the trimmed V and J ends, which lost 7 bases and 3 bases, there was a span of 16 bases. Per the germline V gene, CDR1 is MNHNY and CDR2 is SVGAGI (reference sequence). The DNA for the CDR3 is TGTGCCAGCACATACGAGGGCAGGAGCTACGAGCAGTACTTC. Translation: CASTYEGRSYEQYF.

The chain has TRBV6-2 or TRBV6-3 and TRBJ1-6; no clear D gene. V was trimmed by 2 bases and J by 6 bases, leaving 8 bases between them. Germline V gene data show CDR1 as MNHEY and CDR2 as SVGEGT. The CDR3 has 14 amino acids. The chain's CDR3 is CASSYGEGNSPLHF. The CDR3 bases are TGTGCCAGCAGTTACGGGGAGGGTAATTCACCCCTCCACTTT.

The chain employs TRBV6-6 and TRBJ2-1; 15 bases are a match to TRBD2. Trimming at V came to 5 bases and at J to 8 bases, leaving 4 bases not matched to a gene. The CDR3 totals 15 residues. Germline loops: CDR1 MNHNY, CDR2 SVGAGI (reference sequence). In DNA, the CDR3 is TGTGCCAGCAGTCCCGGACTAGCGGGGGGGCATGAGCAGTTCTTC. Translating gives CASSPGLAGGHEQFF.

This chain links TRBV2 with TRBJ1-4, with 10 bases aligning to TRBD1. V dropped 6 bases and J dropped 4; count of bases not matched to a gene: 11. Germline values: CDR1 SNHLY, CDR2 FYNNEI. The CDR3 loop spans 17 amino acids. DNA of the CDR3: TGTGCCAGCAGAAGTGGGGACAGGGGTTTTGTTAATGAAAAACTGTTTTTT. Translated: CASRSGDRGFVNEKLFF.

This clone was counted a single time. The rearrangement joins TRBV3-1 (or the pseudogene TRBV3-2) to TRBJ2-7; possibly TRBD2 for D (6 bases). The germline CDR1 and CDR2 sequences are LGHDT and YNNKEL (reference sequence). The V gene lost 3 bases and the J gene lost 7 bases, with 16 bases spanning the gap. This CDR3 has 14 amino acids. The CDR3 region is CASSQDLASAEQYF. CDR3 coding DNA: TGTGCCAGCAGCCAGGATCTAGCGAGCGCTGAGCAGTACTTC.

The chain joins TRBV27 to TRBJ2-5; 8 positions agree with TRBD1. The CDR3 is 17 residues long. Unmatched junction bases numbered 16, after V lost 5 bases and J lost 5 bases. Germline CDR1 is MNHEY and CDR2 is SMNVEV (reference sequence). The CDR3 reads CASSVLAQGAPWETQYF. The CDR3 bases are TGTGCCAGCAGTGTCCTTGCCCAGGGGGCGCCTTGGGAGACCCAGTACTTC.

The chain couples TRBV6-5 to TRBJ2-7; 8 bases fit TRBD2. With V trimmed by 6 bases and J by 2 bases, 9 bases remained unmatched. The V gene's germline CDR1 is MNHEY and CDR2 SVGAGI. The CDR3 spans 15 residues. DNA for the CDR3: TGTGCCAGCAGCCCCTGGGCGGGAGGTACCTACGAGCAGTACTTC. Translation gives CASSPWAGGTYEQYF.

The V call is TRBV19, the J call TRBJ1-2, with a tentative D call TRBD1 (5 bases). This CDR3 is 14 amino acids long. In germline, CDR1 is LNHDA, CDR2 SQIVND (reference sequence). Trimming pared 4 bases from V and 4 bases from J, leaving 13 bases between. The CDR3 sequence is CASSSQIDSYGYTF. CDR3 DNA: TGTGCCAGTAGTAGCCAAATTGACAGCTATGGCTACACCTTC.

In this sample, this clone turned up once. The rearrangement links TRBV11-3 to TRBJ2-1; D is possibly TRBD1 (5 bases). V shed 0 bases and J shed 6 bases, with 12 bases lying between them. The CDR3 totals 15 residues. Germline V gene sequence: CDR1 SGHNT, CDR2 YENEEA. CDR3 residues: CASSLDSGHSNEQFF. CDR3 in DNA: TGTGCCAGCAGCTTAGATTCAGGACACTCCAATGAGCAGTTCTTC.

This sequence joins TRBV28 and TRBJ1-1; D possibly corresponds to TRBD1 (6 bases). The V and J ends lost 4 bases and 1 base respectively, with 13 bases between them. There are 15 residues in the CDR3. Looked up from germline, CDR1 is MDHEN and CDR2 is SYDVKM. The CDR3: CASSSDGTPNTEAFF. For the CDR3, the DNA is TGTGCCAGCAGTTCGGATGGGACACCGAACACTGAAGCTTTCTTT. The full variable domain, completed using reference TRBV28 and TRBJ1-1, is DVKVTQSSRYLVKRTGEKVFLECVQDMDHENMFWYRQDPGLGLRLIYFSYDVKMKEKGDIPEGYSVSREKKERFSLILESASTNQTSMYLCASSSDGTPNTEAFFGQGTRLTVV.

The CDR3 DNA follows: TGTGCCAGCAGCGTAGCGGGACAGGAGAACACCGGGGAGCTGTTTTTT. Its translation: CASSVAGQENTGELFF. The V gene is TRBV9, the J gene TRBJ2-2; 8 bases are shared with TRBD1. The CDR3 has 16 amino acids. The junction had 2 bases not matched to a gene; V was cut back by 0 bases and J by 1 base. Germline V gene data show CDR1 as SGDLS and CDR2 as YYNGEE.

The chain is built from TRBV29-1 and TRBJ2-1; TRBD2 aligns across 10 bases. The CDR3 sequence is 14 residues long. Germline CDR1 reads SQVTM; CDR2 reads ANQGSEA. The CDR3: CSVAGGASYNEQFF. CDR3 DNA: TGCAGTGTAGCGGGAGGAGCCTCCTACAATGAGCAGTTCTTC.

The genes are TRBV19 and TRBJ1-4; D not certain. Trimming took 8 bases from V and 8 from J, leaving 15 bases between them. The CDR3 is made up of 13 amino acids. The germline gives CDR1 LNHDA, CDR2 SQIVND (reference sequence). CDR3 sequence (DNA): TGTGCCAGTGCCGACCATTCGGGGGAAAAACTGTTTTTT. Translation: CASADHSGEKLFF.

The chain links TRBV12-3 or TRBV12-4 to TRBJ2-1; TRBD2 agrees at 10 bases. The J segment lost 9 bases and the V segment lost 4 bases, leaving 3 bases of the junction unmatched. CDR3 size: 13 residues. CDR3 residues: CASSSRTSGEQFF. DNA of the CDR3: TGTGCCAGCAGTTCTCGGACTAGCGGTGAGCAGTTCTTC.

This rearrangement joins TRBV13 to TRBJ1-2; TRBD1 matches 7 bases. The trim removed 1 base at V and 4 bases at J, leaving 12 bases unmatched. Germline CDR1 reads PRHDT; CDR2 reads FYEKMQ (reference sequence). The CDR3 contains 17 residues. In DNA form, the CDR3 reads TGTGCCAGCAGCTTAGCAGGGGGTACCTCAGATCCCTATGGCTACACCTTC. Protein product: CASSLAGGTSDPYGYTF.

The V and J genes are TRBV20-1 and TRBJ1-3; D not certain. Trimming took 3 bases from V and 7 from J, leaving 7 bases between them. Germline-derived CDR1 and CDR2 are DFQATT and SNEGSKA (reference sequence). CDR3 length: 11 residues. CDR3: CSASRGNTIYF. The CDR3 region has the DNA TGCAGTGCTAGTCGAGGGAACACCATATATTTT.

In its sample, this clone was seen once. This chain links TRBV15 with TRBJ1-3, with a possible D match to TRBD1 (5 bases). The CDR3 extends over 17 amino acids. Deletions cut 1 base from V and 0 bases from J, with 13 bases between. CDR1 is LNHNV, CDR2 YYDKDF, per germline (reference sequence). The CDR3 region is CATSRGVGPSSGNTIYF. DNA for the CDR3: TGTGCCACCAGCAGAGGTGTGGGGCCCAGCTCTGGAAACACCATATATTTT.